The TCR beta chain under discussion was sequenced for a study of blood T cell repertoires in COVID-19. At the level of the study: T cells, B-cell-depleted T cells, or PBMCs provided the cDNA or gDNA that served as material.

The data were produced by immunoSEQ multiplex PCR, yet TCRdb's version contains in-frame clones alone and is incomplete. The table has 200,000 to 250,000 clones, approximately 80% seen once; the top ten hold less than 2%. Which cohort a participant joined came from the clinical history participants gave. Cohort 3 recovered donors had two negative PCRs, clearance, or symptom resolution. V was pared by 6 bases and J by 2 bases, with 5 bases of the junction left unmatched. Germline CDR1 reads KGHSH; CDR2 reads LQKENI. The CDR3 spans 15 residues. The count of this clone is one. This TCR derives from a man in his 60s who had recovered from COVID-19. The rearrangement links TRBV18 to TRBJ2-7; 12 bases line up with TRBD2. Sequencing was performed on PBMCs or T cells enriched from blood (not recorded which). The CDR3, as DNA: TGTGCCAGCTCGGCCGGACTAGCGGGGACCTACGAGCAGTACTTC. Its translation is CASSAGLAGTYEQYF.